One and the same sample provided the 20 T cell receptor beta chains below, sequenced in a study of control samples from healthy donors and cancer patients. The assay was immunoSEQ multiplex PCR, and TCRdb's table has in-frame clones only and misses some. The sample holds around 190,000 clones, nearly 90% seen once. The sequenced sample consisted of blood. These receptors originate from a woman aged 50 to 60 in good health.

This chain links TRBV2 with TRBJ1-2; D gene ambiguous. Trimming cost V 6 bases and J 8 bases, with 16 bases left between them. CDR1 is SNHLY, CDR2 FYNNEI, per germline. There are 13 residues in the CDR3. The CDR3 loop is CASRWTTRGGYTF. CDR3 DNA: TGTGCCAGCAGATGGACGACCAGAGGAGGCTACACCTTC.

This clone was seen a handful of times. The J gene is TRBJ1-4, the V gene TRBV4-2, with D possibly matching TRBD1 (5 bases). Germline values: CDR1 LGHNA, CDR2 YNFKEQ. With 6 bases removed from V and 7 bases from J, the gap between germline ends came to 15 bases. This CDR3 region has 14 residues. The CDR3, as DNA: TGTGCCAGCAGACGGGACCTTGGGAGTGAAAAACTGTTTTTT. Encoded protein: CASRRDLGSEKLFF.

The genes are TRBV3-1 (or the pseudogene TRBV3-2) and TRBJ1-1; 9 bases match TRBD1. Germline V gene lookup returns CDR1 LGHDT and CDR2 YNNKEL (reference sequence). J gave up 3 bases and V 5 bases, and 7 bases lay outside the gene matches. This CDR3 region has 15 residues. This chain's CDR3 is CASSGRTGDHTEAFF. The CDR3 DNA follows: TGTGCCAGCAGCGGCCGGACAGGGGATCACACTGAAGCTTTCTTT.

This clone was recorded once. This chain connects TRBV7-3 to TRBJ2-1; possibly TRBD2 for D (5 bases). Trimming stripped 2 bases from V and 8 bases from J, with 16 bases between. The CDR3 extends over 15 amino acids. The germline V gene has CDR1 SGHTA and CDR2 FQGTGA. The CDR3 protein is CASSLVSSLRDEQFF. The CDR3 nucleotides are TGTGCCAGCAGCTTAGTGTCTAGCCTTAGGGATGAGCAGTTCTTC.

The chain recombines TRBV12-3 or TRBV12-4 with TRBJ2-1, with D perhaps being TRBD1 or TRBD2 (5 bases each). Deletions cut 6 bases from V and 8 bases from J, with 11 bases between. This CDR3 region has 12 residues. CDR3 DNA: TGTGCCAGCAGCGCGTGGGGGTATGAGCAGTTCTTC. Amino acids: CASSAWGYEQFF.

The genes are TRBV19 and TRBJ1-1; D gene unclear. The CDR3 extends over 12 amino acids. Germline V gene data show CDR1 as LNHDA and CDR2 as SQIVND (reference sequence). With 7 bases removed from V and 1 base from J, the gap between germline ends came to 7 bases. The CDR3 nucleotides are TGTGCCAGTACCCACAGGAACACTGAAGCTTTCTTT. Translating it yields CASTHRNTEAFF.

The V call is TRBV29-1, the J call TRBJ2-1, with 11 bases matching TRBD2. The CDR3 runs to 15 residues. V was clipped by 3 bases and J by 3 bases; unmatched bases: 4. Per the germline V gene, CDR1 is SQVTM and CDR2 is ANQGSEA. Here the CDR3 DNA reads TGCAGCGTTGAGCCTAGCGGGGGGTTCTACAATGAGCAGTTCTTC. Translation gives CSVEPSGGFYNEQFF.

V usage is TRBV9 and J usage is TRBJ2-2; D gene ambiguous. Germline values: CDR1 SGDLS, CDR2 YYNGEE. V was pared by 6 bases and J by 4 bases, with 13 bases between. The CDR3 totals 14 residues. CDR3 sequence reads: CASTLGKFTGELFF. As DNA, the CDR3 is TGTGCCAGCACCCTTGGGAAATTCACCGGGGAGCTGTTTTTT.

This chain links TRBV3-1 (or the pseudogene TRBV3-2) with TRBJ1-3, with TRBD1 as a possible D gene (5 bases). There are 16 residues in the CDR3. The germline V and J ends were trimmed by 4 bases and 0 bases, with 13 bases remaining between them. CDR1 and CDR2 (germline): LGHDT, YNNKEL (reference sequence). CDR3 nucleotide sequence: TGTGCCAGCAGCCGGTACACAGGTGTCTCTGGAAACACCATATATTTT. Amino acids: CASSRYTGVSGNTIYF.

This rearrangement joins TRBV14 to TRBJ1-6; D unclear. V was cut by 5 bases and J by 7 bases, with 9 bases left in between. The CDR3 is 13 residues long. Germline CDR1 reads SGHDN; CDR2 reads FVKESK. The CDR3 sequence is CASSNRENSPLHF. The CDR3 DNA follows: TGTGCCAGCAGCAACCGGGAGAATTCACCCCTCCACTTT.

CDR3 bases: TGTGCCAGCAGTTACCCATCGTCCGGGATAGCGCACTACGAGCAGTACTTC. Translation: CASSYPSSGIAHYEQYF. This chain joins TRBV6-2 or TRBV6-3 and TRBJ2-7, with D maybe TRBD2 (5 bases). This CDR3 is 17 amino acids long. Germline lookup yields CDR1 MNHEY and CDR2 SVGEGT. Trimming removed 2 bases from V and 3 bases from J, with 20 bases in between.

The chain couples TRBV30 to TRBJ2-2, with a weak D call TRBD2 (6 bases). Per germline, CDR1 GTSNPN and CDR2 SVGIG (reference sequence). This CDR3 has 14 residues. V was pared by 0 bases and J by 6 bases, with 11 bases between. The CDR3 sequence is CAWSVLSGAGELFF. CDR3 in DNA: TGTGCCTGGAGTGTACTTTCGGGGGCCGGGGAGCTGTTTTTT.

This chain joins TRBV29-1 and TRBJ1-2, with D unresolved. The CDR3 is 10 residues long. From germline, CDR1 is SQVTM and CDR2 ANQGSEA. V lost 6 bases, J lost 7 bases, and 9 bases lay in between. In DNA form, the CDR3 reads TGCAGCGTAGCAGATCCTGGCTACACCTTC. Translation gives CSVADPGYTF. The full variable domain, rest sourced from reference TRBV29-1 and TRBJ1-2, is SAVISQKPSRDICQRGTSLTIQCQVDSQVTMMFWYRQQPGQSLTLIATANQGSEATYESGFVIDKFPISRPNLTFSTLTVSNMSPEDSSIYLCSVADPGYTFGSGTRLTVV.

The V call is TRBV4-3, the J call TRBJ2-4; D is possibly TRBD1 (6 bases). Germline assignment: CDR1 LGHNA and CDR2 YSLEER. The CDR3 runs to 18 residues. V lost 3 bases and J 0 bases, leaving 18 bases between the germline ends. CDR3 in amino acids: CASSQFVGQTLAKNIQYF. The CDR3 nucleotides are TGCGCCAGCAGCCAGTTCGTCGGACAGACACTAGCCAAAAACATTCAGTACTTC.

The V gene is TRBV13, the J gene TRBJ1-2; D is unresolved. Germline V gene data show CDR1 as PRHDT and CDR2 as FYEKMQ (reference sequence). CDR3 length: 15 residues. The ends were cut back, 5 bases at V and 8 bases at J, with 21 bases in the middle. CDR3 sequence reads: CASSLRARELNGYTF. CDR3 DNA sequence: TGTGCCAGCAGCCTCCGGGCCCGGGAGTTGAACGGCTACACCTTC.

The chain recombines TRBV18 with TRBJ1-5; D might be TRBD1 (5 bases). The CDR3 contains 13 residues. In germline, CDR1 is KGHSH, CDR2 LQKENI. Trimming removed 7 bases at V and 7 bases at J, with 14 bases between. CDR3 protein: CASLGDWGQPQHF. In nucleotides, the CDR3 is TGTGCCAGCTTAGGGGACTGGGGGCAGCCCCAGCATTTT.

A single count supports this clone. The CDR3 is CASSLGTRSIGELFF. Written as DNA, the CDR3 is TGTGCCAGCAGCTTGGGTACTAGATCTATCGGGGAGCTGTTTTTT. The chain recombines TRBV5-4 with TRBJ2-2, with a weak D call TRBD2 (5 bases). Germline V gene data show CDR1 as SGHNT and CDR2 as YYREEE (reference sequence). V gave up 0 bases and J gave up 7 bases, with 13 bases separating them. CDR3 size: 15 residues.

CDR3 region: CATSSSGGPSDTQYF. CDR3 sequence (DNA): TGTGCCACCAGTTCTAGCGGGGGTCCGTCAGATACGCAGTATTTT. This chain uses TRBV24-1 with TRBJ2-3; 10 bases line up with TRBD2. The germline V gene has CDR1 KGHDR and CDR2 SFDVKD. With 6 bases clipped from V and 4 bases from J, the junction kept 6 bases outside the gene matches. This CDR3 is built from 15 residues.

The chain carries TRBV5-3 and TRBJ1-5; D gene ambiguous. TRBV5-3 is classed as an ORF, of uncertain function. V gave up 6 bases and J gave up 6 bases, with 16 bases separating them. The CDR3 covers 14 residues. CDR3 in DNA: TGTGCCAGAATTAGGAGGGAGACGGGTCAGCCCCAGCATTTT. It yields the protein CARIRRETGQPQHF.

The chain uses TRBV27 and TRBJ2-1; D uncertain. Germline V gene lookup returns CDR1 MNHEY and CDR2 SMNVEV (reference sequence). This CDR3 region has 13 residues. Deletions cut 3 bases from V and 6 bases from J, with 9 bases between. The CDR3 loop is CASSFNPRNEQFF. In DNA form, the CDR3 reads TGTGCCAGCAGTTTCAACCCTCGCAATGAGCAGTTCTTC.